This T cell receptor (beta chain) comes out of a study of T cell repertoires in cytomegalovirus infection. As for the study in general: A matching HLA type, together with CMV infection, was signaled by public TCR beta signatures.

In this sample, this clonotype turned up a few times. Its antigen is not known. Points from the study as a whole: Across the ex vivo response, the dominant clonotypes were HLA-C-restricted CMV-specific TCR beta clonotypes. Cumulative public TCR beta family frequency identified carriers of CMV plus the relevant HLA.

Each CDR3 protein is one row after TCRdb ran MiXCR on the reads. The table has 700,000 to 850,000 distinct CDR3 sequences, 30% to 35% seen once. The TCR sequence derives from a human donor in good health (CMV status not recorded). Some clones in this sample may be carry-over from other donors' samples. Material: cultured CD8+ T cells from PBMCs, obtained from culture after CMV antigen stimulation.

CDR3: CASSSGQDLAIFF. CDR3 in DNA: TGTGCCAGCAGCTCCGGACAGGACTTGGCCATTTTCTTT. This chain uses TRBV11-2 with TRBJ1-1, with TRBD1 matching 7 bases. This CDR3 contains 13 residues. Germline V gene data show CDR1 as SGHAT and CDR2 as FQNNGV. Unmatched junction bases numbered 12, after V lost 4 bases and J lost 13 bases.